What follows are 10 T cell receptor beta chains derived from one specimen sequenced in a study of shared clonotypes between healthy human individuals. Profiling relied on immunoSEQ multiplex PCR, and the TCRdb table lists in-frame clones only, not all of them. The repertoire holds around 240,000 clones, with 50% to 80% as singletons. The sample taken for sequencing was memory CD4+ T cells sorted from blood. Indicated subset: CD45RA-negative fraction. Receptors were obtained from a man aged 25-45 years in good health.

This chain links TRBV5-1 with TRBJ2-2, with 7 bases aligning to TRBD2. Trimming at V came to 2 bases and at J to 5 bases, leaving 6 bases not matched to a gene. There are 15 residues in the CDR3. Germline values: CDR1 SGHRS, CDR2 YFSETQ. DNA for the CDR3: TGCGCCAGCAGCTTAGCGGGACTGGGAACCGGGGAGCTGTTTTTT. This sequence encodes CASSLAGLGTGELFF. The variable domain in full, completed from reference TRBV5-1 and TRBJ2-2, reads KAGVTQTPRYLIKTRGQQVTLSCSPISGHRSVSWYQQTPGQGLQFLFEYFSETQRNKGNFPGRFSGRQFSNSRSEMNVSTLELGDSALYLCASSLAGLGTGELFFGEGSRLTVL.

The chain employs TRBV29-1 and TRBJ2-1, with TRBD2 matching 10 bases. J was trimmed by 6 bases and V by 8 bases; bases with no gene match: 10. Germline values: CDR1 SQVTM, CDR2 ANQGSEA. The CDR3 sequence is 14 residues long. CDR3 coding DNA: TGCAGCCCCTTTCCCAGCGGGAGGGGCAATGAGCAGTTCTTC. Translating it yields CSPFPSGRGNEQFF.

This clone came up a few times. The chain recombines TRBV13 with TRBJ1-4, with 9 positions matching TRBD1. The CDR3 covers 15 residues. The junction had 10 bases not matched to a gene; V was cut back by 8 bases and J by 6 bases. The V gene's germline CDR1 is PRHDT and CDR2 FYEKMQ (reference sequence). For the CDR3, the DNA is TGTGCCAGCCGAGACCGGAGGACAGGGGATGAAAAACTGTTTTTT. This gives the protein CASRDRRTGDEKLFF.

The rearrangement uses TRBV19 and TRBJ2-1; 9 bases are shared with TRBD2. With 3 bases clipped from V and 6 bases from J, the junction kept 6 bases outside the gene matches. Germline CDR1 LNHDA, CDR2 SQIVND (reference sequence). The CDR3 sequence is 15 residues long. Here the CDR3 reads CASSILVAGVNEQFF. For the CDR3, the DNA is TGTGCCAGTAGTATCCTGGTAGCGGGAGTCAATGAGCAGTTCTTC.

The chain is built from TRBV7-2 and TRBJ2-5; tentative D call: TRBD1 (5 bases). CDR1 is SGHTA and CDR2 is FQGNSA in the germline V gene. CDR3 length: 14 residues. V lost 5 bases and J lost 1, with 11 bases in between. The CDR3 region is CASSDSFAQETQYF. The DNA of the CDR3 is TGTGCCAGCAGCGACAGTTTTGCCCAAGAGACCCAGTACTTC.

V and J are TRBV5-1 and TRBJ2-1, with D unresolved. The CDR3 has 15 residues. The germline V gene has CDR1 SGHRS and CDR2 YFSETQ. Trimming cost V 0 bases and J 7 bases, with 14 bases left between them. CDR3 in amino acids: CASSLEAGKANEQFF. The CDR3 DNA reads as TGCGCCAGCAGCTTGGAGGCTGGGAAGGCAAATGAGCAGTTCTTC.

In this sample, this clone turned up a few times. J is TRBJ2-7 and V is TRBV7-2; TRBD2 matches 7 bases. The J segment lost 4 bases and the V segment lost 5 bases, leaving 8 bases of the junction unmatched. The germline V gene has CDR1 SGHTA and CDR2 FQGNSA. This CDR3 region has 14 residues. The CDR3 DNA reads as TGTGCCAGCAGCGCGGGGGAATGGGGGTACGAGCAGTACTTC. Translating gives CASSAGEWGYEQYF.

For the CDR3, the DNA is TGTGCCGGACGATCCGGGACTAGCGTGAACGAGCAGTACTTC. The encoded protein is CAGRSGTSVNEQYF. The chain is built from TRBV30 and TRBJ2-7; 10 bases match TRBD2. Trimming removed 8 bases from V and 5 bases from J; junction bases left unmatched: 12. The CDR3 totals 14 residues. Germline lookup yields CDR1 GTSNPN and CDR2 SVGIG (reference sequence).

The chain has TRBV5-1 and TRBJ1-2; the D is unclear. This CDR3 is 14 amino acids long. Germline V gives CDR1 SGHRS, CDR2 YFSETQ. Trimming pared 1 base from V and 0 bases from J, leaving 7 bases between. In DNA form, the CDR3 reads TGCGCCAGCAGCTTGCTGGGGTCTAACTATGGCTACACCTTC. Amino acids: CASSLLGSNYGYTF.

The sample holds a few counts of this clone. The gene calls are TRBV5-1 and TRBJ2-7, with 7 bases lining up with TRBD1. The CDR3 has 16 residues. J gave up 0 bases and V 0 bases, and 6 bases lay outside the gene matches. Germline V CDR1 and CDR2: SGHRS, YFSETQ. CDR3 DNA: TGCGCCAGCAGCTTGGCCCCGGGACAGAGCTCCTACGAGCAGTACTTC. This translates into CASSLAPGQSSYEQYF.